The clone carrying this TCR beta chain was recorded a few times. Time point here: newly diagnosed GD, antithyroid drugs for less than 3 months. The TCR library used RNA extracted from PBMCs. The sample belongs to a study of regulatory T cells in long-lasting Graves disease. The V end lost 5 bases, the J end lost 7 bases, and 18 bases lay between the germline ends. CDR1 is MNHEY and CDR2 is SMNVEV in the germline V gene (reference sequence). The CDR3 extends over 15 amino acids. CDR3-region Arm-PCR and iRepertoire HTBI primers produced the TCR beta libraries. TCRdb reanalysed the multiplex PCR reads using MiXCR and keeps one entry per CDR3 protein. The table lists 530,000 or so distinct CDR3 sequences, less than 15% of them singletons. These data are also associated with another study on T cells in Graves' hyperthyroidism and ophthalmopathy. This second report adds: Model-based prediction identified ophthalmopathy a median approximately 6 months prior to its onset.

This rearrangement joins TRBV27 to TRBJ1-5; D may be TRBD1 (6 bases). This receptor was identified in a man aged 25 to 40 with Graves disease. Source: peripheral blood mononuclear cells (PBMCs), taken at new diagnosis, from a patient treated with antithyroid drugs. The CDR3 is CASSRFPKGGQPQHF. CDR3 in DNA: TGTGCCAGCAGTAGATTCCCGAAAGGGGGGCAGCCCCAGCATTTT.